A selection of T cell receptor beta chains follows, all from one sample in a study of shared clonotypes between healthy human individuals. TCRdb's table, derived via immunoSEQ multiplex PCR, lists solely in-frame clones and lacks some. The sample lists 750,000 to 1,000,000 clones, around 92% seen once, with around 24% in the top ten. Sequenced sample: naive CD8+ T cells sorted from blood. These receptors were collected from a man aged 25 to 40 in good health. Each CDR3 is given with its conserved first and last residue. A D gene is named only where the DNA matches it firmly. For some rows the clone size is stated as once, few or many, or as a class when expanded; others skip it.

j_call: TRBJ2-5; d_call: TRBD2; clone_size: NA; v_call: TRBV5-4; cdr3_nt: TGTGCCAGCAGCGACCCGGGACTAGTGGAGACCCAGTACTTC; cdr3_aa: CASSDPGLVETQYF
j_call: TRBJ2-7; d_call: TRBD1; clone_size: once; v_call: TRBV27; cdr3_nt: TGTGCCAGCAGTTTATCGTCGGGACAGAGCTCCTACGAGCAGTACTTC; cdr3_aa: CASSLSSGQSSYEQYF
j_call: TRBJ2-3; d_call: NA; clone_size: NA; v_call: TRBV28; cdr3_nt: TGTGCCAGCAGTTCCGAGGGGGGTCGCACAGATACGCAGTATTTT; cdr3_aa: CASSSEGGRTDTQYF
j_call: TRBJ2-7; d_call: NA; clone_size: NA; v_call: TRBV6-5; cdr3_nt: TGTGCCAGCAGCAGTGCCTACGAGCAGTACTTC; cdr3_aa: CASSSAYEQYF
j_call: TRBJ2-2; d_call: TRBD1; clone_size: NA; v_call: TRBV29-1; cdr3_nt: TGCAGCGTAGACCTGACAGGGGTGAACACCGGGGAGCTGTTTTTT; cdr3_aa: CSVDLTGVNTGELFF
j_call: TRBJ2-5; d_call: TRBD2; clone_size: once; v_call: TRBV4-2; cdr3_nt: TGTGCCAGCAGCCAAGATGCAGCGGGAGGGGAGGAGACCCAGTACTTC; cdr3_aa: CASSQDAAGGEETQYF
j_call: TRBJ1-4; d_call: NA; clone_size: NA; v_call: TRBV7-2; cdr3_nt: TGTGCCAGCAGCTCCCTCGCCGGGGCCACTAATGAAAAACTGTTTTTT; cdr3_aa: CASSSLAGATNEKLFF
j_call: TRBJ2-1; d_call: NA; clone_size: NA; v_call: TRBV9; cdr3_nt: TGTGCCAGCAGCGTAGCACTAGCCTACAATGAGCAGTTCTTC; cdr3_aa: CASSVALAYNEQFF
j_call: TRBJ2-2; d_call: NA; clone_size: NA; v_call: TRBV4-3; cdr3_nt: TGCGCCAGCAGCCAAGACAGGGGGGCCCTTCCCGGGGAGCTGTTTTTT; cdr3_aa: CASSQDRGALPGELFF
j_call: TRBJ1-2; d_call: NA; clone_size: NA; v_call: TRBV6-1; cdr3_nt: TGTGCCAGCAGTGAGGGCCCGGTCTATGGCTACACCTTC; cdr3_aa: CASSEGPVYGYTF
j_call: TRBJ2-5; d_call: NA; clone_size: once; v_call: TRBV11-3; cdr3_nt: TGTGCCAGCAGCTCCAGCGGCCAAGAGACCCAGTACTTC; cdr3_aa: CASSSSGQETQYF
j_call: TRBJ1-2; d_call: NA; clone_size: NA; v_call: TRBV13; cdr3_nt: TGTGCCAGCGGACAGTTTCAGGCCTATGGCTACACCTTC; cdr3_aa: CASGQFQAYGYTF
j_call: TRBJ1-5; d_call: NA; clone_size: NA; v_call: TRBV27; cdr3_nt: TGTGCCAGCAGTTTCGGCCAAGGCCAGCCCCAGCATTTT; cdr3_aa: CASSFGQGQPQHF
j_call: TRBJ2-7; d_call: TRBD2; clone_size: NA; v_call: TRBV7-9; cdr3_nt: TGTGCCAGCAGCCCGATTACCGGGACTAGCGGGAGGGCCAGTAACGAGCAGTACTTC; cdr3_aa: CASSPITGTSGRASNEQYF
j_call: TRBJ1-5; d_call: NA; clone_size: NA; v_call: TRBV28; cdr3_nt: TGTGCCAGCAGTTCCTACAGGGACGGGAATAGCAATCAGCCCCAGCATTTT; cdr3_aa: CASSSYRDGNSNQPQHF
j_call: TRBJ1-3; d_call: NA; clone_size: NA; v_call: TRBV28; cdr3_nt: TGTGCCAGCAGTTTAAGGCAAGATGGAAACACCATATATTTT; cdr3_aa: CASSLRQDGNTIYF
j_call: TRBJ2-1; d_call: TRBD2; clone_size: NA; v_call: TRBV27; cdr3_nt: TGTGCCAGCCAGGGACTAGCGGGAACGTACAATGAGCAGTTCTTC; cdr3_aa: CASQGLAGTYNEQFF
j_call: TRBJ2-7; d_call: NA; clone_size: NA; v_call: TRBV7-8; cdr3_nt: TGTGCCAGCAGATTAGGGGACGAATCCTACGAGCAGTACTTC; cdr3_aa: CASRLGDESYEQYF
j_call: TRBJ2-7; d_call: NA; clone_size: NA; v_call: TRBV6-1; cdr3_nt: TGTGCCAGCAGTGAAGTGCGTTTTCTTACCTACGAGCAGTACTTC; cdr3_aa: CASSEVRFLTYEQYF
j_call: TRBJ2-3; d_call: NA; clone_size: NA; v_call: TRBV10-3; cdr3_nt: TGTGCCATCAGTGAGACAGGACAACGGAACACAGATACGCAGTATTTT; cdr3_aa: CAISETGQRNTDTQYF
j_call: TRBJ2-1; d_call: TRBD2; clone_size: NA; v_call: TRBV15; cdr3_nt: TGTGCCGCGGCTAGCGGGACCTACAATGAGCAGTTCTTC; cdr3_aa: CAAASGTYNEQFF
j_call: TRBJ2-7; d_call: NA; clone_size: once; v_call: TRBV2; cdr3_nt: TGTGCCAGCACCCAATCTCGGGTAGGGAAATCCTACGAGCAGTACTTC; cdr3_aa: CASTQSRVGKSYEQYF
j_call: TRBJ1-5; d_call: NA; clone_size: NA; v_call: TRBV29-1; cdr3_nt: TGCAGCGTTGAGTTGCAGTCCCCGGGGCCCCAGCATTTT; cdr3_aa: CSVELQSPGPQHF
j_call: TRBJ2-5; d_call: NA; clone_size: NA; v_call: TRBV29-1; cdr3_nt: TGCAGCGTTGAAGCCGGGGAATGGGAGACCCAGTACTTC; cdr3_aa: CSVEAGEWETQYF
j_call: TRBJ2-1; d_call: TRBD2; clone_size: NA; v_call: TRBV6-6; cdr3_nt: TGTGCCAGCAGTGTACTAGCGGGGCCGCCCAGCAATGAGCAGTTCTTC; cdr3_aa: CASSVLAGPPSNEQFF
j_call: TRBJ2-7; d_call: TRBD1; clone_size: NA; v_call: TRBV28; cdr3_nt: TGTGCCAGCAGTTACAGGGGCTACGAGCAGTACTTC; cdr3_aa: CASSYRGYEQYF
j_call: TRBJ2-5; d_call: TRBD1; clone_size: NA; v_call: TRBV4-3; cdr3_nt: TGCGCCAGCAGCTCCGGACAGGGCGACCAAGAGACCCAGTACTTC; cdr3_aa: CASSSGQGDQETQYF
j_call: TRBJ2-3; d_call: TRBD1; clone_size: NA; v_call: TRBV30; cdr3_nt: TGTGCCTGGAGTGCCCTTTTCGGTCCGGGACAGGGGGGCTTGAGCACAGATACGCAGTATTTT; cdr3_aa: CAWSALFGPGQGGLSTDTQYF
j_call: TRBJ2-5; d_call: NA; clone_size: NA; v_call: TRBV19; cdr3_nt: TGTGCCAGTAGTCAACCTACAGGGGAGACCCAGTACTTC; cdr3_aa: CASSQPTGETQYF
j_call: TRBJ2-7; d_call: TRBD2; clone_size: NA; v_call: TRBV7-9; cdr3_nt: TGTGCCAGCAGCGAAGGCGGACTAGCGATTCCCGAGCAGTACTTC; cdr3_aa: CASSEGGLAIPEQYF
j_call: TRBJ1-5; d_call: NA; clone_size: NA; v_call: TRBV18; cdr3_nt: TGTGCCAGCTCACGGCTCCCAGGGCAGCCCCAGCATTTT; cdr3_aa: CASSRLPGQPQHF
j_call: TRBJ2-2; d_call: NA; clone_size: NA; v_call: TRBV5-4; cdr3_nt: TGTGCCAGCAGCTTTCCCGGGACTGAAGACACCGGGGAGCTGTTTTTT; cdr3_aa: CASSFPGTEDTGELFF
j_call: TRBJ2-1; d_call: NA; clone_size: NA; v_call: TRBV7-6; cdr3_nt: TGTGCCAGCAGCTTAGCGGTTGCGCCGAGCTCCTACAATGAGCAGTTCTTC; cdr3_aa: CASSLAVAPSSYNEQFF
j_call: TRBJ2-2; d_call: TRBD2; clone_size: NA; v_call: TRBV11-2; cdr3_nt: TGTGCCAGCAGCCGGACTAGCGGGTTTACGAACACCGGGGAGCTGTTTTTT; cdr3_aa: CASSRTSGFTNTGELFF
j_call: TRBJ2-7; d_call: NA; clone_size: NA; v_call: TRBV5-4; cdr3_nt: TGTGCCAGCAGCTTGGTGCTAGAAGACGAGCAGTACTTC; cdr3_aa: CASSLVLEDEQYF